The present T cell receptor (beta chain) was sequenced within a study of metastatic and nonmetastatic thyroid tumors. In the study overall: Malignant and benign thyroid patients had repertoires compared in peripheral blood and tumor or nodule tissue.

Per the authors' pipeline: Researchers built a distant-metastasis classifier for papillary thyroid cancer that drew on CDR3 differences across clinicopathological groups. TCRdb re-called clones via MiXCR from the PCR reads. The V and J calls here are based on TCRdb, not the publication. The sample has roughly 8,000 clones; 20% to 30% are singletons. Findings and caveats of the study: TCR beta diversity was reportedly significantly higher in malignant thyroid tumors than benign nodules, in blood and tumor.

This clone was found many times. No antigen is known for it. Thyroid surgery took place with no prior treatment in any patient. The sample taken for sequencing was tumor tissue. This TCR was sampled from a female donor with papillary thyroid cancer or a benign thyroid nodule (not recorded which). Some clones in this sample may be carry-over from other donors' samples.

CDR3 protein: CASSFEGRGGDYGYTF. DNA for the CDR3: TGTGCCAGCAGCTTTGAAGGGAGAGGAGGGGACTATGGCTACACCTTC. The chain couples TRBV11-3 to TRBJ1-2; D may be TRBD1 (5 bases). Trimming stripped 3 bases from V and 3 bases from J, with 17 bases between. Germline CDR1 is SGHNT and CDR2 is YENEEA. CDR3 length: 16 residues.